The sequence of this T cell receptor beta chain was determined in a study of T cells in Graves' hyperthyroidism and ophthalmopathy. Study-level points and caveats: In the blood, most expanded thyroid clonotypes above 0.001 appeared as well.

No progression to ophthalmopathy during 18 months of follow-up defined stable disease. RNA transcripts were the template for amplifying TCR beta CDR3 regions. Using the HTBI primer set, a first-round RT-PCR was run on the TCR CDR3. In TCRdb, the multiplex PCR reads were re-called with MiXCR into one record per CDR3 protein. The profile shows under 350,000 distinct CDR3 sequences, 15% to 20% of them singletons. This clonotype was counted a few times. Its matching antigen is unknown. The length of the CDR3 is 13 residues. Per the germline V gene, CDR1 is MNHNS and CDR2 is SASEGT. The V and J ends lost 7 bases and 5 bases respectively, with 14 bases between them.

The sample was blood. The gene calls are TRBV6-1 and TRBJ2-5; D is perhaps TRBD1 (5 bases). This sequence originates from a woman in her fifties or sixties with Graves' hyperthyroidism. CDR3 amino acids: CASNNQGIETQYF. CDR3 DNA sequence: TGTGCCAGCAATAACCAGGGAATCGAGACCCAGTACTTC.